Listed here is a single T cell receptor (beta chain). There are 16 residues in the CDR3. Germline V gives CDR1 SGHDN, CDR2 FVKESK. Trimming removed 5 bases from V and 5 bases from J; junction bases left unmatched: 11. Sequencing targeted TCR beta in T cells from blood (CD8+ and CD4+). Controls were healthy donors chosen to match patients in age and sex. This sample is drawn from a study of CD8 T cells in Susac syndrome. RNA amounts of about 0.45 to 1 ug underwent reverse transcription with random hexamers. Amplification of TCR beta CDR3 by immunoSEQ multiplex PCR spanned 54 Vbeta and 13 Jbeta. MiXCR was run by TCRdb on the immunoSEQ multiplex PCR reads, yielding one entry per CDR3 protein. The repertoire consists of fewer than 150,000 distinct CDR3 sequences, with about 93% occurring once and the leading ten covering approximately 0.27%.

The sequenced sample was CD8+ T cells from PBMCs. The rearrangement links TRBV14 to TRBJ2-1, with TRBD2 matching over 8 bases. The TCR sequence derives from a human donor in good health. The CDR3 region has the DNA TGTGCCAGCAGCACGGTAGCGGGATACATCGACAATGAGCAGTTCTTC. It yields the protein CASSTVAGYIDNEQFF.